The rows below give T cell receptor beta chains drawn from one sample of a study of cytomegalovirus exposure and HLA in healthy donors. The repertoire was sequenced with immunoSEQ multiplex PCR; TCRdb's copy has only in-frame clones and lacks some. The sample records around 200,000 clones, roughly 88% being singletons. Sequences were obtained from PBMCs. The origin of the receptors is a girl aged 2-15 years in good health and CMV-seropositive. The CDR3 runs from the conserved cysteine through the conserved F or W. The D gene is left open where the match is weak. The size field is filled for only some rows; it gives once, few, many or a size class.

J gene: TRBJ2-7
D gene: TRBD2
clone size: NA
V gene: TRBV2
CDR3 DNA: TGTGCCAGCAGTGAAGAGCCGGGAGGGGAGGGTTACTTCAGCTCCTACGAGCAGTACTTC
CDR3 protein: CASSEEPGGEGYFSSYEQYF

J gene: TRBJ2-7
D gene: NA
clone size: NA
V gene: TRBV14
CDR3 DNA: TGTGCCAGCAGCCAAGCCCCGGAGAGACAGTACGAGCAGTACTTC
CDR3 protein: CASSQAPERQYEQYF

J gene: TRBJ2-2
D gene: TRBD1
clone size: NA
V gene: TRBV27
CDR3 DNA: TGTGCCAGCTCCTTGACGGACAGGGACACCGGGGAGCTGTTTTTT
CDR3 protein: CASSLTDRDTGELFF

J gene: TRBJ1-2
D gene: NA
clone size: NA
V gene: TRBV7-9
CDR3 DNA: TGTGCCAGCAGTCTAGACAGGCACTATGGCTACACCTTC
CDR3 protein: CASSLDRHYGYTF

J gene: TRBJ2-1
D gene: NA
clone size: NA
V gene: TRBV28
CDR3 DNA: TGTGCCAGCAGTCCCAACTTGGTGTACAATGAGCAGTTCTTC
CDR3 protein: CASSPNLVYNEQFF

J gene: TRBJ2-7
D gene: TRBD2
clone size: few
V gene: TRBV2
CDR3 DNA: TGTGCCAGCAGTACGACTAGCGGGTACGAAGAGCAGTACTTC
CDR3 protein: CASSTTSGYEEQYF

J gene: TRBJ1-4
D gene: TRBD1
clone size: NA
V gene: TRBV4-2
CDR3 DNA: TGTGCCAGCAGCCAGGCGGACAGGGCGTTAGAAAAACTGTTTTTT
CDR3 protein: CASSQADRALEKLFF

J gene: TRBJ2-7
D gene: NA
clone size: NA
V gene: TRBV15
CDR3 DNA: TGTGCCACCAGCAGAGGGGGCGCGTCGGGCGAGCAGTACTTC
CDR3 protein: CATSRGGASGEQYF

J gene: TRBJ2-1
D gene: NA
clone size: NA
V gene: TRBV27
CDR3 DNA: TGTGCCAGCAGTTTGGGGGGGCTCGCGTATGAGCAGTTCTTC
CDR3 protein: CASSLGGLAYEQFF

J gene: TRBJ2-1
D gene: TRBD1
clone size: NA
V gene: TRBV18
CDR3 DNA: TGTGCCAGCTCACCAGGGGCAGGGGGCTACAATGAGCAGTTCTTC
CDR3 protein: CASSPGAGGYNEQFF

J gene: TRBJ2-2
D gene: NA
clone size: NA
V gene: TRBV15
CDR3 DNA: TGTGCCACCAGCAGAGGGAGGTGGACCACCGGGGAGCTGTTTTTT
CDR3 protein: CATSRGRWTTGELFF

J gene: TRBJ2-7
D gene: TRBD2
clone size: NA
V gene: TRBV9
CDR3 DNA: TGTGCCAGCAGCGCCAGGACTAGCTCCTACGAGCAGTACTTC
CDR3 protein: CASSARTSSYEQYF

J gene: TRBJ2-1
D gene: TRBD2
clone size: NA
V gene: TRBV10-1
CDR3 DNA: TGCGCCAGCAGTGAGAACCTAGCGGGGAGCTACAATGAGCAGTTCTTC
CDR3 protein: CASSENLAGSYNEQFF

J gene: TRBJ1-4
D gene: NA
clone size: NA
V gene: TRBV18
CDR3 DNA: TGTGCCAGCTCACCACCGGGGCTTGAGGATGAAAAACTGTTTTTT
CDR3 protein: CASSPPGLEDEKLFF

J gene: TRBJ1-2
D gene: TRBD1
clone size: NA
V gene: TRBV7-2
CDR3 DNA: TGTGCCAGCAGCTTAGACGGACAGGGAGGTGGCTACACCTTC
CDR3 protein: CASSLDGQGGGYTF

J gene: TRBJ2-2
D gene: TRBD2
clone size: NA
V gene: TRBV6-1
CDR3 DNA: TGTGCCAGCAGTGGGTTGCTAGCGGGGGCTGGGGAGCTGTTTTTT
CDR3 protein: CASSGLLAGAGELFF

J gene: TRBJ1-5
D gene: TRBD1
clone size: NA
V gene: TRBV19
CDR3 DNA: TGTGCCAGTAGTGTTAACAGGGGACTTTACCAGCCCCAGCATTTT
CDR3 protein: CASSVNRGLYQPQHF

J gene: TRBJ2-1
D gene: TRBD2
clone size: NA
V gene: TRBV6-5
CDR3 DNA: TGTGCCAGCAGGACGGGGGGGAGCTCCTACAATGAGCAGTTCTTC
CDR3 protein: CASRTGGSSYNEQFF

J gene: TRBJ2-7
D gene: NA
clone size: NA
V gene: TRBV30
CDR3 DNA: TGTGCCTGGAGCCACAGGTACGAGCAGTACTTC
CDR3 protein: CAWSHRYEQYF

J gene: TRBJ1-1
D gene: TRBD1
clone size: NA
V gene: TRBV19
CDR3 DNA: TGTGCCAGTAGAGACAGGGCTAGGGGATATAACACTGAAGCTTTCTTT
CDR3 protein: CASRDRARGYNTEAFF

J gene: TRBJ2-3
D gene: NA
clone size: NA
V gene: TRBV9
CDR3 DNA: TGTGCCAGCAGCCAGGGACTCACAGATACGCAGTATTTT
CDR3 protein: CASSQGLTDTQYF

J gene: TRBJ2-5
D gene: NA
clone size: NA
V gene: TRBV7-7
CDR3 DNA: TGTGCTAGCGGGGACAGGGAGACCCAGTACTTC
CDR3 protein: CASGDRETQYF

J gene: TRBJ1-3
D gene: TRBD1
clone size: NA
V gene: TRBV9
CDR3 DNA: TGTGCCAGCAGCGCGGGACAGACTGGAAACACCATATATTTT
CDR3 protein: CASSAGQTGNTIYF

J gene: TRBJ1-3
D gene: TRBD1
clone size: NA
V gene: TRBV13
CDR3 DNA: TGTGCCAGCCGGGGGGTACAGGGGGCAGGAGGAAACACCATATATTTT
CDR3 protein: CASRGVQGAGGNTIYF

J gene: TRBJ2-1
D gene: NA
clone size: NA
V gene: TRBV7-6
CDR3 DNA: TGTGCCAGCAGCGACGGTCGGGCCTACAATGAGCAGTTCTTC
CDR3 protein: CASSDGRAYNEQFF

J gene: TRBJ1-5
D gene: TRBD1
clone size: NA
V gene: TRBV28
CDR3 DNA: TGTGCCAGCAGGAGGATGACCTGGGACAGGGTTGATCGTAGCAATCAGCCCCAGCATTTT
CDR3 protein: CASRRMTWDRVDRSNQPQHF

J gene: TRBJ1-3
D gene: TRBD1
clone size: NA
V gene: TRBV14
CDR3 DNA: TGTGCCAGCAGCCAACGGACAGGGAACTCTGGAAACACCATATATTTT
CDR3 protein: CASSQRTGNSGNTIYF

J gene: TRBJ1-4
D gene: NA
clone size: NA
V gene: TRBV6-1
CDR3 DNA: TGTGCCAGCCCTAGTGACCGGAACGAAAAACTGTTTTTT
CDR3 protein: CASPSDRNEKLFF

J gene: TRBJ2-7
D gene: TRBD1
clone size: NA
V gene: TRBV28
CDR3 DNA: TGTGCCAGCAGAGATCAGGGGGCAATCAACGAGCAGTACTTC
CDR3 protein: CASRDQGAINEQYF

J gene: TRBJ1-3
D gene: NA
clone size: NA
V gene: TRBV6-1
CDR3 DNA: TGTGCCAGCAGTGGCGACATGAGCTCTGGAAACACCATATATTTT
CDR3 protein: CASSGDMSSGNTIYF

J gene: TRBJ2-1
D gene: TRBD2
clone size: NA
V gene: TRBV9
CDR3 DNA: TGTGCCAGCAGCGCGGCGGGGGGGTTTGATGAGCAGTTCTTC
CDR3 protein: CASSAAGGFDEQFF

J gene: TRBJ2-1
D gene: NA
clone size: NA
V gene: TRBV9
CDR3 DNA: TGTGCCAGCAGCGTAGACAGCTCCTACAATGAGCAGTTCTTC
CDR3 protein: CASSVDSSYNEQFF